This TCR beta chain was recorded in a study of CD8 T cells in Susac syndrome. An input of about 0.5 to 1 ug of RNA was subjected to reverse transcription using random hexamers. TCRdb recomputed calls from the immunoSEQ multiplex PCR reads with MiXCR, one row per CDR3 protein. The sample carries some 300,000 distinct CDR3 sequences, around nine tenths recorded once. The CDR3 has 14 amino acids. Deletions cut 0 bases from V and 1 base from J, with 6 bases between. Per germline, CDR1 SGHRS and CDR2 YFSETQ. This rearrangement joins TRBV5-1 to TRBJ2-3; the D is unclear. The sample comprised CD8+ T cells from PBMCs. This clonotype was obtained from a human donor with multiple sclerosis. CDR3 loop: CASSLDAGTDTQYF. The CDR3 bases are TGCGCCAGCAGCTTGGACGCAGGCACAGATACGCAGTATTTT.